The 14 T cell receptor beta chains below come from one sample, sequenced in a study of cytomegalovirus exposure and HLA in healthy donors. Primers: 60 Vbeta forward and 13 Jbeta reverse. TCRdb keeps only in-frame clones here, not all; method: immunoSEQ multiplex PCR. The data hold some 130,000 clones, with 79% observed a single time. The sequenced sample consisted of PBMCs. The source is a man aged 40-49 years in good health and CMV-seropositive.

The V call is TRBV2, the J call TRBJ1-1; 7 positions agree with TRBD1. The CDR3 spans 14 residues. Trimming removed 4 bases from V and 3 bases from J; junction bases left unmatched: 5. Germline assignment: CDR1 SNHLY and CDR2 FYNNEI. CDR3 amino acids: CASSVEGADTEAFF. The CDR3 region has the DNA TGTGCCAGCAGTGTAGAGGGGGCGGACACTGAAGCTTTCTTT.

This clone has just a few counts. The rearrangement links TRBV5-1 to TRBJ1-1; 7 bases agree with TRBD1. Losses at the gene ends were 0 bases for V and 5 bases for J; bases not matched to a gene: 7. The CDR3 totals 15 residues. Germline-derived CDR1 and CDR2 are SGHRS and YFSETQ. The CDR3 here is CASSLDHRGRTEAFF. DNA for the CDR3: TGCGCCAGCAGCTTGGATCACAGGGGTAGGACTGAAGCTTTCTTT.

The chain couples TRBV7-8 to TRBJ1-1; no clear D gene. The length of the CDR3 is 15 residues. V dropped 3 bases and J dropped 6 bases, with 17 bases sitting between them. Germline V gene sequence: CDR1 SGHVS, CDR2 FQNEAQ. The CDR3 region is CASSFNGVEVPEAFF. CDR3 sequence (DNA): TGTGCCAGCAGCTTTAATGGGGTGGAGGTCCCTGAAGCTTTCTTT. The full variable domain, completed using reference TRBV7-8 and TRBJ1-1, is GAGVSQSPRYKVAKRGQDVALRCDPISGHVSLFWYQQALGQGPEFLTYFQNEAQLDKSGLPSDRFFAERPEGSVSTLKIQRTQQEDSAVYLCASSFNGVEVPEAFFGQGTRLTVV.

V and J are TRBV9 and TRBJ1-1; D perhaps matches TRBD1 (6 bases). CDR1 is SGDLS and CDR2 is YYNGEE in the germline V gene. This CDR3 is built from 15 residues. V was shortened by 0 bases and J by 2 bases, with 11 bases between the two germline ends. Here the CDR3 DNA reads TGTGCCAGCAGCGTAGAACAGGGTATAAACACTGAAGCTTTCTTT. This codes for CASSVEQGINTEAFF.

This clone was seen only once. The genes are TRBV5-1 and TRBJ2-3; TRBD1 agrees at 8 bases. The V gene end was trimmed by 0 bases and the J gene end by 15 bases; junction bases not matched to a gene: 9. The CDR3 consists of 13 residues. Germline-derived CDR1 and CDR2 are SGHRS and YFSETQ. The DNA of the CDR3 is TGCGCCAGCAGCTTGGCTGTCAGGGGGCGCCGTTATTTT. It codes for CASSLAVRGRRYF.

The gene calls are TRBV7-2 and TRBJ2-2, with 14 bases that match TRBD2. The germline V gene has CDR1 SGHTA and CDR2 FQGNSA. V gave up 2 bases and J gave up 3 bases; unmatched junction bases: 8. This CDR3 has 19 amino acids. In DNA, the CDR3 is TGTGCCAGCAGCTTATCGGGACTAGCGGGAGTAGTGGACACCGGGGAGCTGTTTTTT. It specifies CASSLSGLAGVVDTGELFF.

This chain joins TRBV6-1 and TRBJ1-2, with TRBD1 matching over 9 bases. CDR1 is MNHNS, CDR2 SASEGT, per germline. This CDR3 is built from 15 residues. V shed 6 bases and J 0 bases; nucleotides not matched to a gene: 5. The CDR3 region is CASRTGGRANYGYTF. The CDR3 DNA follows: TGTGCCAGCAGGACAGGGGGACGAGCTAACTATGGCTACACCTTC.

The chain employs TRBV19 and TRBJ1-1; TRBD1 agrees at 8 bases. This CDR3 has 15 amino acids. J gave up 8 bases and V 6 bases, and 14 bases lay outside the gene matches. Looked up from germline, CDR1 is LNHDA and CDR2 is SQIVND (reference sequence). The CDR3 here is CASSHQTGDTPEAFF. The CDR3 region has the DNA TGTGCCAGTAGCCACCAGACAGGGGACACACCAGAAGCTTTCTTT.

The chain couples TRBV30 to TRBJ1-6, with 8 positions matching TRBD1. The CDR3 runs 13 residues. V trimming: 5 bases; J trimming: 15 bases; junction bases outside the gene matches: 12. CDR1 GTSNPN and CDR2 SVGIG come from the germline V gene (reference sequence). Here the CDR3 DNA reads TGTGCCTGGGGAGGCCCGAGGGGGACAGGCCTCCACTTT. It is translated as CAWGGPRGTGLHF.

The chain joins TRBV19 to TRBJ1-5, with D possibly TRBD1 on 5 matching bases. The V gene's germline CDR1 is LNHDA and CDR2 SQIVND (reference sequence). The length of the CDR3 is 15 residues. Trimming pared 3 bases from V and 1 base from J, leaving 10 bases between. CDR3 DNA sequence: TGTGCCAGTAGTATGGGCCCAGGGAGCAATCAGCCCCAGCATTTT. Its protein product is CASSMGPGSNQPQHF. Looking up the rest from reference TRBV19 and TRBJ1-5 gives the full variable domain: DGGITQSPKYLFRKEGQNVTLSCEQNLNHDAMYWYRQDPGQGLRLIYYSQIVNDFQKGDIAEGYSVSREKKESFPLTVTSAQKNPTAFYLCASSMGPGSNQPQHFGDGTRLSIL.

This CDR3 is CASSPRQGQAGYTF. The CDR3 DNA reads as TGTGCCAGCAGCCCCCGACAGGGGCAGGCTGGCTACACCTTC. The V gene is TRBV7-2, the J gene TRBJ1-2, with 8 positions matching TRBD1. The CDR3 has 14 amino acids. The germline V gene has CDR1 SGHTA and CDR2 FQGNSA. Unmatched junction bases numbered 9, after V lost 5 bases and J lost 7 bases. The variable domain in full, with the rest retrieved from reference TRBV7-2 and TRBJ1-2, is GAGVSQSPSNKVTEKGKDVELRCDPISGHTALYWYRQSLGQGLEFLIYFQGNSAPDKSGLPSDRFSAERTGGSVSTLTIQRTQQEDSAVYLCASSPRQGQAGYTFGSGTRLTVV.

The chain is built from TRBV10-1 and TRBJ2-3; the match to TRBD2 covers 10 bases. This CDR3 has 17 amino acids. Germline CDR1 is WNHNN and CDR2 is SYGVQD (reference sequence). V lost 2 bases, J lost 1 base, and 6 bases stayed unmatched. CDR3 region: CASSEAAGTSGTDTQYF. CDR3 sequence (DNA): TGCGCCAGCAGTGAGGCAGCCGGGACTAGCGGCACAGATACGCAGTATTTT.

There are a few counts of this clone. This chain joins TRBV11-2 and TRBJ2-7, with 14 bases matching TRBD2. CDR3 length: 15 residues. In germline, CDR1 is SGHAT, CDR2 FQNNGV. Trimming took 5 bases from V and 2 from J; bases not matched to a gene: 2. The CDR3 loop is CASSTGLAGAYEQYF. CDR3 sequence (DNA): TGTGCCAGCAGCACGGGACTAGCGGGAGCCTACGAGCAGTACTTC.

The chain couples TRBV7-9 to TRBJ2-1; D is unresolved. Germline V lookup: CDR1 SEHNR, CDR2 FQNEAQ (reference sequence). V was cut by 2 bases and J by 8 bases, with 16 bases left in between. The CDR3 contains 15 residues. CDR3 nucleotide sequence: TGTGCCAGCAGCTTATTGACGGAGCTCCTCGATGAGCAGTTCTTC. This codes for CASSLLTELLDEQFF.